Reported below is one T cell receptor beta chain. No antigen is known for it. The data were obtained in a study of long-term antiretroviral therapy in people with HIV. Germline CDR1 MNHEY, CDR2 SMNVEV (reference sequence). Trimming stripped 0 bases from V and 3 bases from J, with 9 bases between. The length of the CDR3 is 14 residues. Findings of the study overall: HIV repertoires covered narrower CDR3 length ranges than controls did.

Running of the v3.0 immunoSEQ assay took place at survey level. Per sample, sequencing targeted roughly 40,000-50,000 T-cell genomes. Clones were read by immunoSEQ multiplex PCR, and TCRdb kept only the in-frame ones, dropping some. The sample holds about 15,000 clones, 85% to 90% seen once. V gene TRBV27 combines with J gene TRBJ2-7, with D unresolved. Here the sequenced sample was unsorted PBMCs, taken 6.9 years after starting antiretroviral therapy. This receptor was identified in a man in his fifties with HIV. CDR3 loop: CASSLSGILYEQYF. DNA for the CDR3: TGTGCCAGCAGTTTATCTGGGATCCTCTACGAGCAGTACTTC.